Following are 14 T cell receptor beta chains from one sample sequenced in a study of T-cell reconstitution after alpha-beta-depleted transplantation in children. Unique molecular identifiers featured in how the TCRbeta library was prepared. TCRdb recomputed calls from the PCR reads with MiXCR, one row per CDR3 protein. The table has fewer than 85,000 distinct CDR3 sequences, 13% to 15% seen once; the top ten hold 27%. The sample was PBMCs, mostly from graft donor cells, taken 180 days after TCRalphabeta/CD19-depleted stem cell transplant. These TCRs come from a male patient aged 2 to 10 who had a stem cell transplant for acute lymphoblastic leukemia, so the T cells may come from the graft donor.

The sample holds many counts of this clonotype. V gene TRBV5-6 combines with J gene TRBJ1-1, with 9 bases that match TRBD1. Germline V CDR1 and CDR2: SGHDT, YYEEEE. This CDR3 has 16 amino acids. Trimming removed 2 bases from V and 3 bases from J; junction bases left unmatched: 8. The DNA of the CDR3 is TGTGCCAGCAGCTTAGGACAGGGGAGGTGGTACACTGAAGCTTTCTTT. It yields the protein CASSLGQGRWYTEAFF.

The J gene is TRBJ1-2, the V gene TRBV6-2 or TRBV6-3; D not resolved. V was trimmed by 2 bases and J by 8 bases, leaving 6 bases between them. Germline lookup yields CDR1 MNHEY and CDR2 SVGEGT. The CDR3 is made up of 11 amino acids. The CDR3 region is CASSYGGGYTF. Here the CDR3 DNA reads TGTGCCAGCAGTTACGGCGGGGGCTACACCTTC.

V is TRBV18 and J is TRBJ2-1; D uncertain. V was cut by 1 base and J by 2 bases, with 9 bases left in between. This CDR3 contains 15 residues. Germline-derived CDR1 and CDR2 are KGHSH and LQKENI. CDR3 sequence reads: CASSPQGVTYNEQFF. The CDR3 DNA sequence: TGTGCCAGCTCACCACAGGGTGTGACCTACAATGAGCAGTTCTTC.

Judged by abundance, this clonotype is medium-sized. The rearrangement uses TRBV20-1 and TRBJ2-5; D is unclear. This CDR3 is built from 13 residues. The germline gives CDR1 DFQATT, CDR2 SNEGSKA (reference sequence). V was clipped by 1 base and J by 2 bases, with 8 bases between them. CDR3 in amino acids: CSARVVGQETQYF. The CDR3 DNA sequence: TGCAGTGCTAGAGTTGTCGGACAAGAGACCCAGTACTTC.

This chain joins TRBV5-5 and TRBJ1-1; 7 positions match TRBD1. With 3 bases clipped from V and 1 base from J, the junction kept 3 bases outside the gene matches. CDR3 length equals 14 residues. Germline CDR1 and CDR2: SGHKS and YYEKEE (reference sequence). CDR3 in DNA: TGTGCCAGCAGCTCGGGACAGCGGAACACTGAAGCTTTCTTT. It yields the protein CASSSGQRNTEAFF.

This clonotype has only a few counts. The V and J genes are TRBV24-1 and TRBJ1-2; tentatively, D is TRBD1 (5 bases). The V gene's germline CDR1 is KGHDR and CDR2 SFDVKD. V lost 11 bases to trimming and J lost 3 bases, with 18 bases between them. The length of the CDR3 is 14 residues. The CDR3 spells CAIQEAGDHYGYTF. The CDR3, as DNA: TGTGCCATCCAAGAGGCGGGGGACCACTATGGCTACACCTTC.

This clonotype has a count of ten or more. The chain carries TRBV27 and TRBJ2-2; 9 nucleotides align to TRBD1. Germline CDR1 is MNHEY and CDR2 is SMNVEV (reference sequence). The CDR3 is 15 residues long. Losses at the gene ends were 6 bases for V and 8 bases for J; bases not matched to a gene: 10. CDR3: CASRPTGQGRGELFF. In nucleotides, the CDR3 is TGTGCCAGCAGACCAACGGGACAGGGAAGGGGGGAGCTGTTTTTT.

V and J are TRBV5-5 and TRBJ2-5; D is perhaps TRBD1 (5 bases). V was clipped by 4 bases and J by 5 bases, with 18 bases between them. The germline gives CDR1 SGHKS, CDR2 YYEKEE (reference sequence). The CDR3 consists of 15 residues. CDR3 bases: TGTGCCAGCAGCGCTTCACGATCAGGGTGGGAGACCCAGTACTTC. This encodes CASSASRSGWETQYF.

The chain joins TRBV6-5 to TRBJ1-5, with D maybe TRBD1 (5 bases). The CDR3 covers 17 residues. Trimming cost V 2 bases and J 6 bases, with 20 bases left between them. CDR1 and CDR2 from the germline V gene are MNHEY and SVGAGI. The CDR3 DNA follows: TGTGCCAGCAGTTACCTCGCCCCAGGGAGGAGGGTTCAGCCCCAGCATTTT. It translates to CASSYLAPGRRVQPQHF.

This clonotype was counted between two and nine times. V usage is TRBV7-9 and J usage is TRBJ2-7; D may be TRBD1 or TRBD2 (5 bases each). CDR3 length: 15 residues. Between the trimmed V and J ends, which lost 5 bases and 11 bases, there was a span of 25 bases. CDR1 and CDR2 from the germline V gene are SEHNR and FQNEAQ (reference sequence). CDR3 nucleotide sequence: TGTGCCAGCAGCCCCCCCGGGACGCCCCCTACGATGGAGTACTTC. Translated: CASSPPGTPPTMEYF.

The chain is built from TRBV5-1 and TRBJ2-2; 8 bases line up with TRBD2. V trimming: 3 bases; J trimming: 5 bases; junction bases outside the gene matches: 9. The CDR3 loop spans 16 amino acids. The germline V gene has CDR1 SGHRS and CDR2 YFSETQ. The CDR3 DNA follows: TGCGCCAGCAGCTCGGCCAGCGGGGGTGATACCGGGGAGCTGTTTTTT. This sequence encodes CASSSASGGDTGELFF.

V is TRBV29-1 and J is TRBJ1-3, with D maybe TRBD1 (6 bases). The CDR3 is 12 residues long. Trimming took off 7 bases at V and 4 bases at J, with 11 bases between the two ends. Germline CDR1 is SQVTM and CDR2 is ANQGSEA. CDR3 nucleotide sequence: TGCAGCGCCTCAGGGGAAGGAAACACCATATATTTT. Its translation is CSASGEGNTIYF.

This clonotype was observed many times. This chain uses TRBV20-1 with TRBJ2-1, with D perhaps TRBD2 (6 bases). Germline CDR1 reads DFQATT; CDR2 reads SNEGSKA (reference sequence). The CDR3 length is 14 residues. Trimming took off 5 bases at V and 1 base at J, with 12 bases between the two ends. The CDR3 here is CSADGGTSYNEQFF. The CDR3 DNA sequence: TGCAGTGCTGATGGCGGGACGTCCTACAATGAGCAGTTCTTC.

The chain combines TRBV15 with TRBJ1-5, with 9 bases matching TRBD1. Germline V gives CDR1 LNHNV, CDR2 YYDKDF (reference sequence). J gave up 7 bases and V 1 base, and 8 bases lay outside the gene matches. This CDR3 spans 16 amino acids. The DNA for the CDR3 is TGTGCCACCAGCAGAGCTCGGGGACAGGGTGTACAGCCCCAGCATTTT. This codes for CATSRARGQGVQPQHF.